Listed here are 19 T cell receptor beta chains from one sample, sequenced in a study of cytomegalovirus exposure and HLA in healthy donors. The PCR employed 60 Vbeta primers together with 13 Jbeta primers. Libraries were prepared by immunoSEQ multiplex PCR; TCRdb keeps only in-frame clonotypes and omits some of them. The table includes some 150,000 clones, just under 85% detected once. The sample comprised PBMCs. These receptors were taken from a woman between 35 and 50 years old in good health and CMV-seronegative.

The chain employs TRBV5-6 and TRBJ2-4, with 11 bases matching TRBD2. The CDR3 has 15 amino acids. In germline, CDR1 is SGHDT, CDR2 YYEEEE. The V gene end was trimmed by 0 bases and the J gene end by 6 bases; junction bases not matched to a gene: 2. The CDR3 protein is CASSLDSGRGNIQYF. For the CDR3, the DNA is TGTGCCAGCAGCTTGGATAGCGGGAGGGGAAACATTCAGTACTTC.

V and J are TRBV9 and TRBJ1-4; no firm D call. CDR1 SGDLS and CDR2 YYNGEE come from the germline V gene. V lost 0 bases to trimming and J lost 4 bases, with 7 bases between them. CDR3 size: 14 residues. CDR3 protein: CASSVDPSNEKLFF. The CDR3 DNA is TGTGCCAGCAGCGTAGACCCGAGTAATGAAAAACTGTTTTTT.

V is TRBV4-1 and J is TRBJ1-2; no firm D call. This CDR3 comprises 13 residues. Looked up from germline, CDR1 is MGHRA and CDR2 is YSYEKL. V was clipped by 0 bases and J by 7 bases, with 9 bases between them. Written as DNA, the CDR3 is TGCGCCAGCAGCCAAGAAACCGGGTTTGGCTACACCTTC. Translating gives CASSQETGFGYTF.

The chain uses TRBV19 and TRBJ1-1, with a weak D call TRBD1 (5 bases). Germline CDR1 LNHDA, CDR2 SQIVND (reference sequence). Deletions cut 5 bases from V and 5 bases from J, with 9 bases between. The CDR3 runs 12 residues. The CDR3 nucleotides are TGTGCCAGTAGTTGGGGCAAAACTGAAGCTTTCTTT. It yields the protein CASSWGKTEAFF.

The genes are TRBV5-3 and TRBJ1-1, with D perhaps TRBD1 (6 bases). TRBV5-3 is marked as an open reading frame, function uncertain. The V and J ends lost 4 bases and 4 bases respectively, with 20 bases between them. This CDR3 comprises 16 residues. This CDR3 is CARSGGQHPVATEAFF. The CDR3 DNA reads TGTGCCAGAAGCGGCGGACAGCATCCGGTGGCCACTGAAGCTTTCTTT.

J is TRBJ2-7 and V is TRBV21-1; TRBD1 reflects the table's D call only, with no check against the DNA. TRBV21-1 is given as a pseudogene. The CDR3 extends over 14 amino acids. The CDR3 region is CASSRQGPGYEQYF. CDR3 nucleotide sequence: TGTGCCAGCAGCAGACAGGGGCCCGGCTACGAGCAGTACTTC.

CDR3 DNA: TGTGCCAGCATCGCTACAGGGGTACCCTCCTACGAGCAGTACTTC. Its protein is CASIATGVPSYEQYF. The chain uses TRBV28 and TRBJ2-7; 7 nucleotides match TRBD1. After removal of 7 bases from V and 0 bases from J, the junction contained 9 bases not matched to a gene. The germline V gene encodes CDR1 MDHEN and CDR2 SYDVKM. This CDR3 is built from 15 residues.

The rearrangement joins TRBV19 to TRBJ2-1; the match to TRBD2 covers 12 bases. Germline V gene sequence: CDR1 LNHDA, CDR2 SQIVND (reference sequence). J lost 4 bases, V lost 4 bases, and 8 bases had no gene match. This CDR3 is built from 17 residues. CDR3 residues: CASSTVLAGGFYNEQFF. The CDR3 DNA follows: TGTGCCAGTAGTACTGTCCTAGCGGGAGGGTTTTACAATGAGCAGTTCTTC.

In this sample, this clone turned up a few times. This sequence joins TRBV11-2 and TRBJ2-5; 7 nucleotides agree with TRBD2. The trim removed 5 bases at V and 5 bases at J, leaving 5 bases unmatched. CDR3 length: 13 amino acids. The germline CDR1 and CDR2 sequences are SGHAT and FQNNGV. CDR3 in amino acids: CASSLGLGETQYF. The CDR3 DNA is TGTGCCAGCAGCCTTGGACTAGGGGAGACCCAGTACTTC.

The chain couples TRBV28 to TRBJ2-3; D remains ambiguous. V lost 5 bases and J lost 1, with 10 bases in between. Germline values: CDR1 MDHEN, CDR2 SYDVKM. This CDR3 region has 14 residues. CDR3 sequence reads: CASSLVRGTDTQYF. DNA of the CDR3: TGTGCCAGCAGTCTAGTTCGCGGCACAGATACGCAGTATTTT. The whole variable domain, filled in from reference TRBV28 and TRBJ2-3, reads DVKVTQSSRYLVKRTGEKVFLECVQDMDHENMFWYRQDPGLGLRLIYFSYDVKMKEKGDIPEGYSVSREKKERFSLILESASTNQTSMYLCASSLVRGTDTQYFGPGTRLTVL.

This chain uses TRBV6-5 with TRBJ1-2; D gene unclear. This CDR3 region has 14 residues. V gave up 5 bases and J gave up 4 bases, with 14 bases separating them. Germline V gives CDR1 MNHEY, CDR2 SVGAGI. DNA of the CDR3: TGTGCCAGCAGTGAAGTTGCCGGGTCCTATGGCTACACCTTC. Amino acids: CASSEVAGSYGYTF.

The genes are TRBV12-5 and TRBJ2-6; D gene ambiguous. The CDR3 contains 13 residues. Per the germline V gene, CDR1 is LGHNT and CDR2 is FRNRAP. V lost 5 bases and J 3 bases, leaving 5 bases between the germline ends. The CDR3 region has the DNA TGTGCTAGTGGTCCCAGTGGGGCCAACGTCCTGACTTTC. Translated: CASGPSGANVLTF. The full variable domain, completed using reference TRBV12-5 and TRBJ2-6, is DARVTQTPRHKVTEMGQEVTMRCQPILGHNTVFWYRQTMMQGLELLAYFRNRAPLDDSGMPKDRFSAEMPDATLATLKIQPSEPRDSAVYFCASGPSGANVLTFGAGSRLTVL.

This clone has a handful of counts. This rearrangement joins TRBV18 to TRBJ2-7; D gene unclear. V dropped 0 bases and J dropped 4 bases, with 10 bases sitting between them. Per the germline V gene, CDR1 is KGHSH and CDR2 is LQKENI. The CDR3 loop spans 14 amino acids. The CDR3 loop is CASSPPGHLYEQYF. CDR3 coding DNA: TGTGCCAGCTCACCACCTGGGCACTTGTACGAGCAGTACTTC.

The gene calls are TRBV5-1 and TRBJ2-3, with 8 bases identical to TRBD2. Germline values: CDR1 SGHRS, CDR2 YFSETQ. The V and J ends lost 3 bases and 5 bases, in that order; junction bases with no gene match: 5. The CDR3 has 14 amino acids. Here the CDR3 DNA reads TGCGCCAGCAGCTCCCGGGAGGGCCGAGATACGCAGTATTTT. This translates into CASSSREGRDTQYF.

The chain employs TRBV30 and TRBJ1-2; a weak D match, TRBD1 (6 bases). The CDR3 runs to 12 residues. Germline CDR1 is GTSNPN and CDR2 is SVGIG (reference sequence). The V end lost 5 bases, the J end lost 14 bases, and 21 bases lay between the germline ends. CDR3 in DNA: TGTGCCTGGGAAGAGGGACACCGTTTATCGACCTTC. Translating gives CAWEEGHRLSTF. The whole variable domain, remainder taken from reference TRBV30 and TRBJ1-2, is SQTIHQWPATLVQPVGSPLSLECTVEGTSNPNLYWYRQAAGRGLQLLFYSVGIGQISSEVPQNLSASRPQDRQFILSSKKLLLSDSGFYLCAWEEGHRLSTFGSGTRLTVV.

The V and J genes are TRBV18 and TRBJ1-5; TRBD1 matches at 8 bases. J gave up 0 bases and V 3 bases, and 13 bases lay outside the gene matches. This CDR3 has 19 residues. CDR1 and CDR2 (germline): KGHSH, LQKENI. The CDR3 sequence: CASSPRTGRPNYSNQPQHF. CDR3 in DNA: TGTGCCAGCTCACCTCGGACAGGGCGCCCGAACTATAGCAATCAGCCCCAGCATTTT.

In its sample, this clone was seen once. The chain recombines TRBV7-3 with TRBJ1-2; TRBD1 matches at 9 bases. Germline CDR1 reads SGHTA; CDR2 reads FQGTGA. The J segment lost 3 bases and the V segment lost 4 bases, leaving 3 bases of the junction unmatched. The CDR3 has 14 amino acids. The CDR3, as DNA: TGTGCCAGCAGCTGGGGACAGGGAGACTATGGCTACACCTTC. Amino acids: CASSWGQGDYGYTF.

This chain's CDR3 is CASSLAGQDPWETQYF. The CDR3 DNA follows: TGTGCCAGCAGCTTGGCAGGACAGGATCCGTGGGAGACCCAGTACTTC. V is TRBV11-3 and J is TRBJ2-5, with 7 bases that match TRBD1. The length of the CDR3 is 16 residues. The V gene end was trimmed by 3 bases and the J gene end by 5 bases; junction bases not matched to a gene: 12. Germline V CDR1 and CDR2: SGHNT, YENEEA.

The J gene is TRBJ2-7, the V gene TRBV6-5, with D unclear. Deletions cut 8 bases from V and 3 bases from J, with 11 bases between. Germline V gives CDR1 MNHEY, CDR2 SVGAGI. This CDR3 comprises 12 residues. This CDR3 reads CASRSDIYEQYF. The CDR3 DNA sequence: TGTGCCAGCCGTAGTGACATCTACGAGCAGTACTTC.